The entry that follows covers one T cell receptor (beta chain) sequence. The antigen is undetermined. The data were taken from a study of PD-1 blockade in classical Hodgkin lymphoma. The time point here: cycle 4 day 1 (C4D1), after about 6 weeks of nivolumab. With no exception, relapse followed autologous stem cell transplantation in all patients, and brentuximab vedotin exposure varied. By magnetic negative selection, CD8+ T cells were isolated from the thawed PBMCs. The method was immunoSEQ multiplex PCR; TCRdb's version includes in-frame clones alone and lacks a portion of them. The table records roughly 12,000 clones, approximately 84% of them present only once. Whole-study findings and limits: The CD4+ diversity rise by C4D1 was clearest in complete responders. Healthy donors reportedly exceeded newly diagnosed patients in baseline TCR diversity.

V lost 1 base and J 2 bases, leaving 9 bases between the germline ends. CDR3 length: 14 residues. CDR1 MGHRA and CDR2 YSYEKL come from the germline V gene. The chain has TRBV4-1 and TRBJ2-7, with D tentatively TRBD1 (5 bases). The TCR originated in a human donor with classical Hodgkin lymphoma. The donor label of this sample is uncertain. The sample was CD8+ T cells from blood, taken before the fourth cycle of nivolumab. As DNA, the CDR3 is TGCGCCAGCAGCCAAGGTGGGGCCACCTACGAGCAGTACTTC. It is translated as CASSQGGATYEQYF.